This TCR beta chain was documented in a study of T-cell memory formation after mild COVID-19 (dated by TCRdb to about 2021). For the study in its entirety: Most TCR sequence clusters were specific to one of the two donors. Two young, previously healthy adult volunteers made up the cohort, one male and one female. In a couple of donors, T-cell clones that expanded and contracted after mild COVID-19 were tracked by sequencing TCRalpha and TCRbeta repertoires over time.

PBMCs were isolated by Ficoll-Paque density gradient centrifugation. Sequencing was performed on an Illumina NovaSeq 6000. TCRalpha and TCRbeta cDNA libraries were constructed by 5'RACE with constant-segment primers, with sample barcodes and unique molecular identifiers being introduced. Trizol reagent was used to extract RNA from every sample. Library amplification was performed in two PCR steps, and a second sample barcode and Illumina TruSeq adapters were introduced in the second step. The libraries were sequenced on an Illumina NovaSeq using 2 x 150 bp paired-end reads. The paper's processing steps were these. Demultiplexing of reads and collapsing into UMI-guided consensus sequences were performed with migec v1.2.7. Using mixcr v2.1.11, the UMI consensuses were aligned to TRA and TRB V and J templates and assembled into clonotypes. A clonotype was counted as expanded or contracted only if both edgeR and NoisET called the change significant, with noise models trained on biological replicates. edgeR calls used a false discovery rate-adjusted p below 0.01 and a log2 fold-change threshold of 1. As an exploratory analysis of dynamics, max-normalized trajectories of the 1000 most abundant clonotypes were examined by PCA with hierarchical clustering. Each responding clone was given a CD4 or CD8 phenotype based on the CD4+ and CD8+ repertoires, which had been sequenced separately. Clones were called with MiXCR by TCRdb after fastp trimmed the public reads at Q25, and only in-frame beta chains were retained. Identical CDR3 protein sequences are pooled into one entry, listed with their most common genes and DNA. TCRdb's processing, not the study's, gives the V and J calls here. The sample records approximately 500,000 distinct CDR3 sequences, 20% to 30% of which are singletons. The ten biggest clones cover under 15% of the sample.

General findings and caveats noted by the study authors: SARS-CoV-2 specificity of the second-wave clones peaking on day 37 was not confirmed. Some responding clones were found in pre-infection memory, which suggests that pre-existing cross-reactive memory T cells took part in the SARS-CoV-2 response. Contracting CD4+ clones were located mainly in the CM and EM memory subsets, whereas CD8+ clones were found to be enriched in EMRA. The study covered only a couple of mild cases, and larger cohorts including severe cases with pre-infection samples were considered necessary. Clones that contracted from day 15 to 85 showed balanced CD4/CD8 phenotypes, whereas a second wave of clones that expanded from day 15 to 37 leaned towards CD4+.

Turning to this clonotype: This clone's antigen is unknown. Per-nucleotide qualities are absent, and no much larger clonotype sits a single base away.

Sequencing was done on a sample of PBMCs or a T cell subset sorted from them (not recorded which). This clonotype originated in an adult woman who had mild COVID-19 (a few samples of this study predate the infection). The sample titles of this study are shuffled in the database, so cell type and time point are left out; the donor was told from shared clones.

The CDR3 amino acid sequence is: CASSQADRSEQFF. The bases are TGTGCCAGCAGCCAAGCCGATAGGAGTGAGCAGTTCTTC. The rearrangement combines TRBV3-1 with TRBJ2-1; no D gene call is confident. The junction carries 10 bases between V and J, which are trimmed by 1 base and 9 bases respectively. From the germline V gene (reference sequence), CDR1 is LGHDT and CDR2 is YNNKEL. The CDR3 covers 13 residues, taking in both the cysteine and the phenylalanine. Just CDR3 DNA is preserved here, 39 bases in frame from base 1.